The rows below give T cell receptor beta chains drawn from one sample of a study of cytomegalovirus exposure and HLA in healthy donors. Profiled with immunoSEQ multiplex PCR; TCRdb holds only in-frame clones, not every one. The sample holds roughly 170,000 clones, 77% seen once. Material: PBMCs. The source of these receptors is a woman younger than 45 in good health and CMV-seronegative. Each CDR3 is given with its conserved first and last residue. Fields, in order: CDR3 protein, CDR3 DNA, D gene, J gene, clone size, V gene. A D gene is named only where the DNA matches it firmly. Expanded clones are given a class, and other clones once, few, many or no size at all.

CASSQGARGYTF TGTGCCAGTAGTCAGGGGGCGCGTGGCTACACCTTC TRBD1 TRBJ1-2 . TRBV19
CASSVGQGAYEQFF TGTGCCAGCAGCGTAGGACAGGGGGCTTATGAGCAGTTCTTC TRBD1 TRBJ2-1 . TRBV9
CAISDGTFTPFF TGTGCCATCAGTGATGGTACTTTTACTCCTTTCTTT . TRBJ1-1 . TRBV10-3
CASSPRATVPNEQFF TGTGCCAGCAGTCCACGAGCGACAGTACCAAATGAGCAGTTCTTC . TRBJ2-1 . TRBV27
CASSFRPSSGRVNEQFF TGTGCCAGCAGTTTCCGCCCATCGAGCGGGAGAGTCAATGAGCAGTTCTTC TRBD2 TRBJ2-1 . TRBV27
CASSTSGPYNEQFF TGTGCCAGTAGCACTAGCGGGCCCTACAATGAGCAGTTCTTC TRBD2 TRBJ2-1 few TRBV19
CASAQGQGGYGYTF TGCGCCAGCGCCCAGGGACAGGGTGGCTATGGCTACACCTTC TRBD1 TRBJ1-2 . TRBV5-1
CASSLVPLPGGAGETQYF TGTGCCAGCAGCTTAGTCCCGCTTCCCGGGGGGGCCGGAGAGACCCAGTACTTC TRBD2 TRBJ2-5 . TRBV7-6
CAIRLRDSNSPLHF TGTGCCATCAGACTCCGGGACAGTAATTCGCCCCTCCACTTT TRBD1 TRBJ1-6 . TRBV10-3
CASSPGFGETQYF TGTGCCAGCAGCCCAGGGTTCGGGGAGACCCAGTACTTC . TRBJ2-5 few TRBV7-2
CASSLLGGGPNEQFF TGTGCCAGCAGCTTACTTGGGGGAGGGCCAAATGAGCAGTTCTTC TRBD2 TRBJ2-1 . TRBV7-9
CAWSGESTEAFF TGTGCCTGGAGTGGGGAGAGCACTGAAGCTTTCTTT . TRBJ1-1 few TRBV30
CASSLGGGYGYTF TGTGCCAGCAGCTTAGGAGGAGGGTATGGCTACACCTTC . TRBJ1-2 . TRBV7-9
CASSPDRGNYNEQFF TGCGCCAGCAGCCCGGACAGGGGGAATTACAATGAGCAGTTCTTC TRBD1 TRBJ2-1 . TRBV5-1
CASSNLRGHEQYF TGTGCCAGCAGCAATCTCAGGGGGCACGAGCAGTACTTC TRBD1 TRBJ2-7 . TRBV7-7
CASSTQAGGPYEQFF TGTGCCAGCAGCACCCAAGCGGGGGGGCCGTATGAGCAGTTCTTC TRBD2 TRBJ2-1 . TRBV7-3